The next 15 T cell receptor beta chains were all read from a single sample in a study of memory CD4+ T cells and cytomegalovirus serostatus. The protocol was immunoSEQ multiplex PCR, while the TCRdb copy is restricted to in-frame clones and leaves out a portion. The table records some 39,000 clones, around 79% of them present only once. The sort gate was single viable CD3+CD4+CD8-CD45RO+ cells for memory CD4+ T cells. Sequencing was performed on memory CD4+ T cells from blood. The origin of the receptors is an adult in good health and CMV-seronegative.

The gene calls are TRBV6-1 and TRBJ1-1, with 7 positions matching TRBD1. Germline CDR1 MNHNS, CDR2 SASEGT. The CDR3 consists of 14 residues. J gave up 2 bases and V 4 bases, and 4 bases lay outside the gene matches. CDR3 amino acids: CASSGRGLNTEAFF. Written as DNA, the CDR3 is TGTGCCAGCAGTGGTAGGGGGCTAAACACTGAAGCTTTCTTT.

As for this clone: The sample contains more than one DNA sequence encoding this CDR3. This chain uses TRBV5-1 with TRBJ2-3; perhaps TRBD2 as D (6 bases). Germline lookup yields CDR1 SGHRS and CDR2 YFSETQ. V gave up 2 bases and J gave up 6 bases, with 10 bases separating them. The CDR3 totals 13 residues. The CDR3 DNA reads as TGCGCCAGCAGCTTCCCGGGGGAGGATACGCAGTATTTT. Protein sequence: CASSFPGEDTQYF.

The chain links TRBV7-2 to TRBJ1-6, with 7 bases lining up with TRBD1. Germline CDR1 SGHTA, CDR2 FQGNSA. The V and J ends lost 4 bases and 10 bases, in that order; junction bases with no gene match: 10. CDR3 length: 15 amino acids. CDR3 nucleotides: TGTGCCAGCAGCTCAGACAACACAGGGGTGTCACCCCTCCACTTT. This translates into CASSSDNTGVSPLHF.

This chain joins TRBV28 and TRBJ2-4; possibly TRBD1 for D (6 bases). Deletions cut 3 bases from V and 0 bases from J, with 12 bases between. The germline V gene has CDR1 MDHEN and CDR2 SYDVKM. This CDR3 has 16 residues. Written as DNA, the CDR3 is TGTGCCAGCAGTTTCTCAGGGGCCGGAGCCAAAAACATTCAGTACTTC. Protein: CASSFSGAGAKNIQYF.

CDR3 protein: CASSEAWSGGQPQHF. As DNA, the CDR3 is TGTGCCAGCAGTGAAGCGTGGTCAGGAGGTCAGCCCCAGCATTTT. This rearrangement joins TRBV6-1 to TRBJ1-5; D is unresolved. Trimming left V 0 bases short and J 6 bases short, with 12 bases between. This CDR3 contains 15 residues. CDR1 and CDR2 (germline): MNHNS, SASEGT.

V is TRBV6-5 and J is TRBJ1-4, with unresolved D. The CDR3 loop spans 11 amino acids. Germline CDR1 and CDR2: MNHEY and SVGAGI. Trimming removed 6 bases at V and 7 bases at J, with 6 bases between. CDR3 nucleotides: TGTGCCAGCAGCACGGGTGAAAAACTGTTTTTT. This translates into CASSTGEKLFF.

The chain links TRBV2 to TRBJ2-3; TRBD1 is a possible D gene (5 bases). The CDR3 spans 15 residues. Trimming shortened V by 2 bases and J by 3 bases, and 12 bases separated the two germline ends. Looked up from germline, CDR1 is SNHLY and CDR2 is FYNNEI. CDR3 coding DNA: TGTGCCAGCAGTGAATGGGGCGTCATTACAGATACGCAGTATTTT. Protein: CASSEWGVITDTQYF. The complete variable domain, with remaining parts taken from reference TRBV2 and TRBJ2-3, reads EPEVTQTPSHQVTQMGQEVILRCVPISNHLYFYWYRQILGQKVEFLVSFYNNEISEKSEIFDDQFSVERPDGSNFTLKIRSTKLEDSAMYFCASSEWGVITDTQYFGPGTRLTVL.

This clone is a singleton in its sample. V is TRBV6-1 and J is TRBJ2-5; a possible D gene is TRBD2 (5 bases). CDR1 MNHNS and CDR2 SASEGT come from the germline V gene. The CDR3 runs to 15 residues. The germline V and J ends were trimmed by 5 bases and 6 bases, with 19 bases remaining between them. In nucleotides, the CDR3 is TGTGCCAGCAGTTTCGGGTTCGAGGGCATGAAGACCCAGTACTTC. The encoded protein is CASSFGFEGMKTQYF.

A few counts support this clone. The chain employs TRBV5-5 and TRBJ1-2, with a tentative D call TRBD1 (6 bases). CDR3 length: 15 amino acids. Between the trimmed V and J ends, which lost 4 bases and 0 bases, there was a span of 13 bases. CDR1 is SGHKS and CDR2 is YYEKEE in the germline V gene (reference sequence). The CDR3 DNA is TGTGCCAGCAGCGTGTTGGGGGCCGCTAACTATGGCTACACCTTC. This codes for CASSVLGAANYGYTF.

About this clone itself: The sample carries other DNA sequences with the same CDR3. The gene calls are TRBV11-3 and TRBJ2-5; no reliable D call. CDR3 length equals 12 residues. Germline assignment: CDR1 SGHNT and CDR2 YENEEA. Trimming left V 0 bases short and J 2 bases short, with 1 base between. The CDR3 region is CASSLEQETQYF. DNA for the CDR3: TGTGCCAGCAGCTTAGAACAAGAGACCCAGTACTTC. Based on the CDR3 plus reference TRBV11-3 and TRBJ2-5, the full variable domain is EAGVVQSPRYKIIEKKQPVAFWCNPISGHNTLYWYLQNLGQGPELLIRYENEEAVDDSQLPKDRFSAERLKGVDSTLKIQPAELGDSAVYLCASSLEQETQYFGPGTRLLVL.

This clone is a singleton in its sample. Other DNA sequences from this sample encode an identical CDR3 as well. This chain links TRBV6-1 with TRBJ2-7; TRBD1 matches at 8 bases. The CDR3 extends over 14 amino acids. Trimming removed 3 bases from V and 2 bases from J; junction bases left unmatched: 3. Germline assignment: CDR1 MNHNS and CDR2 SASEGT. The CDR3 region has the DNA TGTGCCAGCAGTGATGGGACAGGACCCTACGAGCAGTACTTC. Encoded protein: CASSDGTGPYEQYF.

The V call is TRBV15, the J call TRBJ2-2, with D hard to call. This CDR3 comprises 14 residues. Trimming left V 2 bases short and J 3 bases short, with 7 bases between. In germline, CDR1 is LNHNV, CDR2 YYDKDF (reference sequence). CDR3 sequence reads: CATSRNLHTGELFF. The CDR3 DNA reads as TGTGCCACCAGCAGAAATCTGCACACCGGGGAGCTGTTTTTT.

The genes are TRBV10-3 and TRBJ2-7; 7 bases line up with TRBD1. Germline-derived CDR1 and CDR2 are ENHRY and SYGVKD. The V segment lost 2 bases and the J segment 4 bases; nucleotides outside the gene matches: 8. This CDR3 is 15 amino acids long. The CDR3 nucleotides read TGTGCCATCAGTGAGACCACAGGGGCGAGTTACGAGCAGTACTTC. This gives the protein CAISETTGASYEQYF.

The rearrangement joins TRBV6-5 to TRBJ2-7; 10 bases line up with TRBD1. Germline values: CDR1 MNHEY, CDR2 SVGAGI. Germline trimming cut 2 bases from V and 3 bases from J; bases unmatched to any gene: 7. The CDR3 runs to 16 residues. CDR3 loop: CASSYGTGVGNYEQYF. The CDR3 region has the DNA TGTGCCAGCAGTTACGGGACAGGGGTGGGAAACTACGAGCAGTACTTC.

J is TRBJ2-5 and V is TRBV27, with 10 bases matching TRBD2. Looked up from germline, CDR1 is MNHEY and CDR2 is SMNVEV (reference sequence). V trimming: 4 bases; J trimming: 2 bases; junction bases outside the gene matches: 7. The CDR3 length is 16 residues. The CDR3 region has the DNA TGTGCCAGCAGTTCCCCCACTAGCGGGGTACAAGAGACCCAGTACTTC. Translating gives CASSSPTSGVQETQYF.